Listed below are T cell receptor beta chains from one sample, sequenced in a study of early T cells in non-severe SARS-CoV-2 infection. TCRdb reanalysed the 5' RACE reads using MiXCR and keeps one entry per CDR3 protein. The top ten clones hold less than 25% of a sample with about 44,000 distinct CDR3 sequences, around 6.5% of them seen once. The sequencing used whole blood, collected at baseline. These receptors were taken from an adult who was a healthcare worker with PCR-confirmed SARS-CoV-2 infection or an uninfected control (not recorded which). CDR3s include the opening cysteine and the closing phenylalanine or tryptophan. The D gene is left open where the match is weak. Size tells how often a clone was seen (once, few, many) or the class of an expanded clone, and some rows leave it out.

j_call d_call clone_size v_call cdr3_nt cdr3_aa
TRBJ2-4 TRBD1 many TRBV19 TGTGCCAGGGGTCCCCCCGGGACAGGGGGCCGAGGAGCCAAAAACATTCAGTACTTC CARGPPGTGGRGAKNIQYF
TRBJ2-1 . many TRBV12-3/TRBV12-4 TGTGCCAGCAGTCAGACAGGACCCAATGAGCAGTTCTTC CASSQTGPNEQFF
TRBJ1-1 . many TRBV28 TGTGCCAGCTCCCCGGGGGGCAGTCAGAACACTGAAGCTTTCTTT CASSPGGSQNTEAFF
TRBJ2-3 . . TRBV5-1 TGCGCCAGCAGCTTGGCGGGTCGGGTAGATACGCAGTATTTT CASSLAGRVDTQYF
TRBJ1-1 . . TRBV7-8 TGTGCCAGCAGCTTAGTTGGACAGAGTAACACTGAAGCTTTCTTT CASSLVGQSNTEAFF
TRBJ2-5 . few TRBV5-6 TGTGCCAGCAGCTTGGACATTCAAGAGACCCAGTACTTC CASSLDIQETQYF
TRBJ2-3 . few TRBV29-1 TGCAGCGCCGGCGGGCGAGATACGCAGTATTTT CSAGGRDTQYF
TRBJ1-3 . . TRBV10-2 TGCGCCAGCAGTGTCGGGGGTTCCTCTGGAAACACCATATATTTT CASSVGGSSGNTIYF
TRBJ2-3 . many TRBV5-6 TGTGCCAGCAGCTTGTGGGACCGTGACACAGATACGCAGTATTTT CASSLWDRDTDTQYF
TRBJ2-3 TRBD2 many TRBV20-1 TGCAGGGCCCGGGGGGGCGACGTGACAGATACGCAGTATTTT CRARGGDVTDTQYF
TRBJ2-1 TRBD2 once TRBV9 TGTGCCAGCAGCACCGGGACTAGCGGGGCCTACAATGAGCAGTTCTTC CASSTGTSGAYNEQFF
TRBJ2-7 . few TRBV7-2 TGTGCCAGCAGCTTGACTCCCTTTGACTACGAGCAGTACTTC CASSLTPFDYEQYF
TRBJ2-1 . many TRBV29-1 TGCAGCGTTAGGGTACATAATGAGCAGTTCTTC CSVRVHNEQFF
TRBJ2-7 . . TRBV7-9 TGTGCCAGCAGCACTCAGGGTGATAAGGACGAGCAGTACTTC CASSTQGDKDEQYF
TRBJ2-3 . . TRBV7-3 TGTGCCAGCAGCTGGGGGGACTCAGATACGCAGTATTTT CASSWGDSDTQYF
TRBJ1-1 . many TRBV4-3 TGCGCCAGCAGCTCAAAGAGAGCAGGCACTGAAGCTTTCTTT CASSSKRAGTEAFF
TRBJ1-6 TRBD1 many TRBV4-1 TGCGCCAGCAGCCAAGATCACAGGGGAAGCTCCTATAATTCACCCCTCCACTTT CASSQDHRGSSYNSPLHF
TRBJ1-1 . few TRBV11-3 TGTGCCAGCAGCCGGACCCTTGACGGTGGAGCTTTCTTT CASSRTLDGGAFF
TRBJ2-5 . many TRBV29-1 TGCAGCGTTGAAGATCTAGCAGATCAAGAGACCCAGTACTTC CSVEDLADQETQYF
TRBJ1-2 . . TRBV7-2 TGTGCCAGCCGCAGACAGGAGGATGGCTACACCTTC CASRRQEDGYTF
TRBJ2-1 . many TRBV5-5 TGTGCCAGCAGTGCTACTACACCGGGACCTCTAGGAAATGAGCAGTTCTTC CASSATTPGPLGNEQFF
TRBJ1-1 TRBD1 . TRBV7-3 TGTGCCAGCAGCTTACAGGGGGGCCGGAACACTGAAGCTTTCTTT CASSLQGGRNTEAFF
TRBJ2-1 . . TRBV24-1 TGTGCCACCAGTGATAACTACAGGGCCCACTACAATGAGCAGTTCTTC CATSDNYRAHYNEQFF
TRBJ2-1 . many TRBV6-1 TGTGCCAGCAGTAAACAGGGGGGGAGTTACAATGAGCAGTTCTTC CASSKQGGSYNEQFF
TRBJ2-5 . many TRBV7-3 TGTGCCAGCAGCTTAGGGCCACAGGAGGCCCAGTACTTC CASSLGPQEAQYF
TRBJ1-1 . few TRBV9 TGTGCCAGCAGCGTAGCTCCACACACTGAAGCTTTCTTT CASSVAPHTEAFF
TRBJ2-7 TRBD1 many TRBV28 TGTGCCACCTCCGGACAGGGGGTGAACTACGAGCAGTACTTC CATSGQGVNYEQYF
TRBJ1-6 TRBD1 many TRBV18 TGTGCCAGCTCACCAATGGCAGGGGGCCAGGGATCACCCCTCCACTTT CASSPMAGGQGSPLHF
TRBJ2-7 . few TRBV2 TGTGCCAGCAGTGAAAATAGCTTGCCTCAGTACGAGCAGTACTTC CASSENSLPQYEQYF
TRBJ2-1 TRBD2 many TRBV7-2 TGTGCCAGCAGCCGAACTAGCGGACCGCCCTCCTACAATGAGCAGTTCTTC CASSRTSGPPSYNEQFF
TRBJ2-7 . . TRBV3-1 TGTGCCAGCAGCCAAACCAACTACGAGCAGTACTTC CASSQTNYEQYF
TRBJ2-7 TRBD2 . TRBV6-6 TGTGCCAGCAGCTGGCCGGGACTAGCATCAGGGGAGCAGTACTTC CASSWPGLASGEQYF
TRBJ2-1 . few TRBV7-9 TGTGCCAGCAGCCCAGGGACATTAGGCAATGAGCAGTTCTTC CASSPGTLGNEQFF
TRBJ2-1 . many TRBV10-3 TGTGCCATCAGTGGTCAGGCCTCTTTGGGCGATGAGCAGTTCTTC CAISGQASLGDEQFF
TRBJ2-7 . . TRBV6-2/TRBV6-3 TGTGCCAGCACACAGTGGCAGGGCTACGAGCAGTACTTC CASTQWQGYEQYF
TRBJ2-1 TRBD2 many TRBV10-2 TGCGCCAGCAGTGATCCCCCGGGACTAGAGCAGTTCTTC CASSDPPGLEQFF
TRBJ2-7 TRBD1 many TRBV20-1 TGCAGTGCTAGAGTTCTGGGACAGGGGGCATCCTACGAGCAGTACTTC CSARVLGQGASYEQYF
TRBJ2-1 . many TRBV20-1 TGCAGTGCTAGAGATTACCGGAGAGCAGACAATGAGCAGTTCTTC CSARDYRRADNEQFF
TRBJ2-2 . few TRBV5-1 TGCGCCAGCAGCCCGGTACAGGGAGCCGGGCCCGGGGAGCTGTTTTTT CASSPVQGAGPGELFF
TRBJ1-5 . . TRBV6-2/TRBV6-3 TGTGCCAGCAGCGGATCGAGCAATCAGCCCCAGCATTTT CASSGSSNQPQHF
TRBJ1-1 . . TRBV20-1 TGCAGTGCTAGCCGGACGTCCGGGGGAAACACTGAAGCTTTCTTT CSASRTSGGNTEAFF
TRBJ1-2 . many TRBV11-2 TGTGCCAGCAGCTTAGGGATGATGGGGGACTACACCTTC CASSLGMMGDYTF